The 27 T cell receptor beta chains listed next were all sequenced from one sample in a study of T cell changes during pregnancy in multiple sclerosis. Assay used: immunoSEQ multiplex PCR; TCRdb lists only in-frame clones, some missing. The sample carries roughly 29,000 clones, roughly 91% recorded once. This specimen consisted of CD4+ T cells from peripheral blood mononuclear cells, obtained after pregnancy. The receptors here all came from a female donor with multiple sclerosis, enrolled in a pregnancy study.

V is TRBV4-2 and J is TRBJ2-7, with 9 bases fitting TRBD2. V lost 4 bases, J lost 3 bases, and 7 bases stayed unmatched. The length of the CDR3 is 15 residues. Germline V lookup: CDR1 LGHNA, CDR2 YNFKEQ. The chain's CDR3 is CASSPRGTSFYEQYF. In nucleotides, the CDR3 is TGTGCCAGCAGCCCACGCGGGACTAGCTTCTACGAGCAGTACTTC.

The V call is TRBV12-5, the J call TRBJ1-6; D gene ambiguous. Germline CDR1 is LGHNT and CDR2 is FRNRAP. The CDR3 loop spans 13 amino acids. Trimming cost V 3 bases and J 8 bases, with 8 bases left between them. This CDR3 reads CASGFNPDSPLHF. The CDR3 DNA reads TGTGCTAGTGGTTTTAATCCGGATTCACCCCTCCACTTT. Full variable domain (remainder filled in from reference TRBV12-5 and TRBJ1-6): DARVTQTPRHKVTEMGQEVTMRCQPILGHNTVFWYRQTMMQGLELLAYFRNRAPLDDSGMPKDRFSAEMPDATLATLKIQPSEPRDSAVYFCASGFNPDSPLHFGNGTRLTVT.

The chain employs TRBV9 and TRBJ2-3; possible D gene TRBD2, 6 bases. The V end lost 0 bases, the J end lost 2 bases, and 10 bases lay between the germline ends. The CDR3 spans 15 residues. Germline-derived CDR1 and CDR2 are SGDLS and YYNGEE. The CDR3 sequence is CASSVAAGYTDTQYF. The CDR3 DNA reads TGTGCCAGCAGCGTAGCTGCGGGATACACAGATACGCAGTATTTT.

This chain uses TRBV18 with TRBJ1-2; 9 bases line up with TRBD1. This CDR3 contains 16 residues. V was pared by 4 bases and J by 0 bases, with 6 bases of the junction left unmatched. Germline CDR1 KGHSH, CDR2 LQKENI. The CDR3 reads CASSLGQGNSNYGYTF. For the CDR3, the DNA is TGTGCCAGCTCACTCGGACAGGGGAATTCTAACTATGGCTACACCTTC.

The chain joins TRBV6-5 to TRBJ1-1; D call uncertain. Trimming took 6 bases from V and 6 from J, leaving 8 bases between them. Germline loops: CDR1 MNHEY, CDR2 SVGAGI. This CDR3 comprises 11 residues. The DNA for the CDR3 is TGTGCCAGCAGAGAGTTCTCTGAAGCTTTCTTT. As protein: CASREFSEAFF.

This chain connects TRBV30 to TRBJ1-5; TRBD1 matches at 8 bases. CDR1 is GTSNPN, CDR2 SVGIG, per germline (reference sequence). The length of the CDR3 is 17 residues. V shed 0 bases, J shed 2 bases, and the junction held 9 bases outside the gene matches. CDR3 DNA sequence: TGTGCCTGGAGTGTGCGGGCAGGGGGCATAGGCAATCAGCCCCAGCATTTT. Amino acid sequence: CAWSVRAGGIGNQPQHF.

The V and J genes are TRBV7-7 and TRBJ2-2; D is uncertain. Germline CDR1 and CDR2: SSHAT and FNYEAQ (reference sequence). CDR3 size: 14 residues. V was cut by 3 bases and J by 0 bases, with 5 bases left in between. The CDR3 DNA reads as TGTGCCAGCAGCTTTGGGCCGAACACCGGGGAGCTGTTTTTT. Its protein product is CASSFGPNTGELFF.

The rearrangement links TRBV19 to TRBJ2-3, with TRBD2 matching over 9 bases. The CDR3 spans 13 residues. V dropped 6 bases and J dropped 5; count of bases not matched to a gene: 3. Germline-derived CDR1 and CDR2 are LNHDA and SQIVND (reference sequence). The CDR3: CASRAGGRDTQYF. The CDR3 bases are TGTGCCAGTAGAGCGGGGGGAAGAGATACGCAGTATTTT. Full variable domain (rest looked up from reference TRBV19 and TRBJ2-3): DGGITQSPKYLFRKEGQNVTLSCEQNLNHDAMYWYRQDPGQGLRLIYYSQIVNDFQKGDIAEGYSVSREKKESFPLTVTSAQKNPTAFYLCASRAGGRDTQYFGPGTRLTVL.

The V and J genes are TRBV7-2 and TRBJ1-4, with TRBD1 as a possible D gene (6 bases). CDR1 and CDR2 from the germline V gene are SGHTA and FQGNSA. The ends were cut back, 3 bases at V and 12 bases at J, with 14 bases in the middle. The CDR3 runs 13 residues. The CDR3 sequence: CASSFTEGVELFF. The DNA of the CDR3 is TGTGCCAGCAGCTTTACCGAGGGGGTTGAACTGTTTTTT.

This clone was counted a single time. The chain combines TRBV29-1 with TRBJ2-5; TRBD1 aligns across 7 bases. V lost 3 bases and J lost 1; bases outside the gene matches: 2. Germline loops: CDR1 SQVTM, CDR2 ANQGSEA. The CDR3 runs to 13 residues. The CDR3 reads CSVDKGAQETQYF. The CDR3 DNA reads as TGCAGCGTTGATAAGGGGGCCCAAGAGACCCAGTACTTC.

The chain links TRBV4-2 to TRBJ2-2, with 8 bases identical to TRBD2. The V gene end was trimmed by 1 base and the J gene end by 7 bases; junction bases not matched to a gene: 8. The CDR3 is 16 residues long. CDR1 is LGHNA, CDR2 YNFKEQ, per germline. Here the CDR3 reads CASSQGRGGFNGELFF. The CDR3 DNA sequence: TGTGCCAGCAGCCAAGGCCGGGGGGGCTTTAACGGGGAGCTGTTTTTT.

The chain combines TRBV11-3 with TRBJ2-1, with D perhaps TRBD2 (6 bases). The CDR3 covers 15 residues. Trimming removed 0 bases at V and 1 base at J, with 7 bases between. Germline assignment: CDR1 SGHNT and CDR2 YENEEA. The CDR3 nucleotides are TGTGCCAGCAGCTTAGAGGCGGGATCCTACAATGAGCAGTTCTTC. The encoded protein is CASSLEAGSYNEQFF.

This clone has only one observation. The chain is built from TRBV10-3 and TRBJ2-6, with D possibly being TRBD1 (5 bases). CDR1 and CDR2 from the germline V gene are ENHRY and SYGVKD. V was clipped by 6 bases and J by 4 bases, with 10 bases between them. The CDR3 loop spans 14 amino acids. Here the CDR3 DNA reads TGTGCCATCAGCAGGGATACCGGGGCCAACGTCCTGACTTTC. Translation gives CAISRDTGANVLTF.

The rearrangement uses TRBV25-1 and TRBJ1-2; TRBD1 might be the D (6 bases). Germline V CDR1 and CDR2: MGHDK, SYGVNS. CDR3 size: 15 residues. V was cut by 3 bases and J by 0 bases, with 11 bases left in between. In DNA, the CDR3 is TGTGCCAGCAGTGATACCAGGGGAGCTAACTATGGCTACACCTTC. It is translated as CASSDTRGANYGYTF.

CDR3 protein: CASSGGQGNQPQHF. The CDR3 nucleotides read TGTGCCAGCAGTGGGGGACAGGGGAATCAGCCCCAGCATTTT. The rearrangement links TRBV2 to TRBJ1-5; TRBD1 aligns across 10 bases. CDR1 is SNHLY, CDR2 FYNNEI, per germline. The length of the CDR3 is 14 residues. V shed 4 bases, J shed 4 bases, and the junction held 1 base outside the gene matches.

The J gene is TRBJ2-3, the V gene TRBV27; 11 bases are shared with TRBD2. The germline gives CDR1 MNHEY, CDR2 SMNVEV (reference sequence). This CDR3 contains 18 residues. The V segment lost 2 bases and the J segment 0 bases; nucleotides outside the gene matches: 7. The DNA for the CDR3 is TGTGCCAGCAGTTTAGCGCTAGCGGGGGGCTATAGCACAGATACGCAGTATTTT. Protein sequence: CASSLALAGGYSTDTQYF.

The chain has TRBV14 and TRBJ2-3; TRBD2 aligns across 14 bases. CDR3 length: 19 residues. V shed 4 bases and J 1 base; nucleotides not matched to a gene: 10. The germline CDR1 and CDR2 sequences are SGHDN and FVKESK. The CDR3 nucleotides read TGTGCCAGCAGCCCCATCCCCAAGACTAGCGGGAGGGGCACAGATACGCAGTATTTT. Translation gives CASSPIPKTSGRGTDTQYF.

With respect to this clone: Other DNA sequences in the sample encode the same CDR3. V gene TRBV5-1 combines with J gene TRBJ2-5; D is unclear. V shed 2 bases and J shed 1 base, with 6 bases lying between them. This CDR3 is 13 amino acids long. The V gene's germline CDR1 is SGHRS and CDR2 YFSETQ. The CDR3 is CASSLSGQETQYF. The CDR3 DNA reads TGCGCCAGCAGCTTATCCGGCCAAGAGACCCAGTACTTC.

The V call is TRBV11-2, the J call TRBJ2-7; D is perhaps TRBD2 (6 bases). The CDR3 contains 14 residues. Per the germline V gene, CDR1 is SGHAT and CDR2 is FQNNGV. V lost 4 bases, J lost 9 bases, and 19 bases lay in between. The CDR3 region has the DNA TGTGCCAGCAGCTCGAGGACGGGAGTGGGTGTGCAGTACTTC. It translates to CASSSRTGVGVQYF.

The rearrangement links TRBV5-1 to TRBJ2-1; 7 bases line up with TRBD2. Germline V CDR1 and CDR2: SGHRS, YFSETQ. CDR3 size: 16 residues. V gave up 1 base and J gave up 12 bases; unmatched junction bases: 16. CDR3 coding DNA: TGCGCCAGCAGCTTGACGGGGACTACTAATCCTGAGCGGCAGTTCTTC. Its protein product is CASSLTGTTNPERQFF.

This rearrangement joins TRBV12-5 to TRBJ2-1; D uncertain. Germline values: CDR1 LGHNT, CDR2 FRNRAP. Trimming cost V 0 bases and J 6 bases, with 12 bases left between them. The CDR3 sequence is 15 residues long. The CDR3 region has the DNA TGTGCTAGTGGTTTGGTACCTAACAGCTTCAATGAGCAGTTCTTC. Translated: CASGLVPNSFNEQFF. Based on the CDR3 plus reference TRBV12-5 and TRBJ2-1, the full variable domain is DARVTQTPRHKVTEMGQEVTMRCQPILGHNTVFWYRQTMMQGLELLAYFRNRAPLDDSGMPKDRFSAEMPDATLATLKIQPSEPRDSAVYFCASGLVPNSFNEQFFGPGTRLTVL.

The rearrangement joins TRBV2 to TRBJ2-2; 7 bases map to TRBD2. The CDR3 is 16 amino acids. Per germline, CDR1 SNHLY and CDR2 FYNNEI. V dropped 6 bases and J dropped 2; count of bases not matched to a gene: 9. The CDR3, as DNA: TGTGCCAGCAGCGGCAGACTAGCCCTAAACACCGGGGAGCTGTTTTTT. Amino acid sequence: CASSGRLALNTGELFF.

The CDR3: CASSGGTGALSSYNSPLHF. In nucleotides, the CDR3 is TGTGCCAGCAGTGGCGGGACAGGGGCTCTCAGCTCCTATAATTCACCCCTCCACTTT. The V and J genes are TRBV27 and TRBJ1-6, with TRBD1 matching over 10 bases. Germline assignment: CDR1 MNHEY and CDR2 SMNVEV (reference sequence). Losses at the gene ends were 5 bases for V and 0 bases for J; bases not matched to a gene: 10. The CDR3 runs 19 residues.

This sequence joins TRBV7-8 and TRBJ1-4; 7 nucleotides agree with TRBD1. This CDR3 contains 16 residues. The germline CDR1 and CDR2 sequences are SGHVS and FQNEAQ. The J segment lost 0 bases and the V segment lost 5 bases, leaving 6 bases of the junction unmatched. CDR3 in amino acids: CASSAYRGATNEKLFF. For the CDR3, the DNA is TGTGCCAGCAGCGCCTACAGGGGCGCAACTAATGAAAAACTGTTTTTT.

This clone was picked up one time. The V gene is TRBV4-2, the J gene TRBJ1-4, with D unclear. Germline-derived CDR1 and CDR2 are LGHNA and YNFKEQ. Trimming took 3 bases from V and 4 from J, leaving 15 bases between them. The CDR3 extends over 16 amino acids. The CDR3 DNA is TGTGCCAGCAGCCATGGACGGGGAAGCGGTAATGAAAAACTGTTTTTT. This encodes CASSHGRGSGNEKLFF.

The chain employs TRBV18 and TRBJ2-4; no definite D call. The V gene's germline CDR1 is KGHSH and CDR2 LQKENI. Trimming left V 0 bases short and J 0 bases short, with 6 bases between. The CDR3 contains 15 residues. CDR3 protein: CASSPPRVAKNIQYF. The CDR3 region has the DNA TGTGCCAGCTCACCACCTAGAGTAGCCAAAAACATTCAGTACTTC.

The CDR3 DNA reads as TGTGCCAGCAGTGAGGGCAGGGGAGATGAAGCTTTCTTT. The encoded protein is CASSEGRGDEAFF. The genes are TRBV2 and TRBJ1-1; tentative D call: TRBD1 (6 bases). CDR1 SNHLY and CDR2 FYNNEI come from the germline V gene. This CDR3 has 13 residues. The V end was cut by 3 bases, the J end by 7 bases, with 12 bases between.